The next 27 T cell receptor beta chains were all read from a single sample in a study of blood T cells in healthy people across ages. Primers used in a second PCR of roughly 6 to 11 cycles were a sample-barcoded 5' primer and a J-beta primer mix. TCRdb itself ran the 5' RACE reads through MiXCR, one entry per CDR3 protein. The sample records around 1,500,000 distinct CDR3 sequences, roughly 28% being singletons. The sequenced material came from blood. The receptors shown here come from a woman younger than 45 in good health.

In its sample, this clonotype was seen many times. The chain recombines TRBV7-3 with TRBJ2-1; 11 bases map to TRBD2. The CDR3 contains 16 residues. V dropped 0 bases and J dropped 10; count of bases not matched to a gene: 8. Germline loops: CDR1 SGHTA, CDR2 FQGTGA. CDR3 sequence: CASSLTKGLAGGEQFF. The CDR3 nucleotides read TGTGCCAGCAGCTTAACGAAGGGCCTAGCGGGGGGAGAGCAGTTCTTC.

This clonotype appeared a few times. V is TRBV5-1 and J is TRBJ2-1, with TRBD2 matching over 8 bases. The CDR3 has 14 amino acids. CDR1 SGHRS and CDR2 YFSETQ come from the germline V gene. V shed 4 bases, J shed 7 bases, and the junction held 7 bases outside the gene matches. CDR3 sequence reads: CASSPQRESNEQFF. CDR3 nucleotide sequence: TGCGCCAGCAGCCCCCAGCGGGAGTCGAATGAGCAGTTCTTC. The full variable domain, completed using reference TRBV5-1 and TRBJ2-1, is KAGVTQTPRYLIKTRGQQVTLSCSPISGHRSVSWYQQTPGQGLQFLFEYFSETQRNKGNFPGRFSGRQFSNSRSEMNVSTLELGDSALYLCASSPQRESNEQFFGPGTRLTVL.

The V and J genes are TRBV7-2 and TRBJ2-3; no clear D gene. Germline V gene sequence: CDR1 SGHTA, CDR2 FQGNSA. The CDR3 runs to 13 residues. CDR3: CPNSFARRDTQYF. In DNA form, the CDR3 reads TGTCCCAACAGCTTCGCCCGTCGTGATACGCAGTATTTT.

The chain combines TRBV9 with TRBJ2-1; 8 positions agree with TRBD2. Germline-derived CDR1 and CDR2 are SGDLS and YYNGEE. CDR3 length: 14 residues. V lost 0 bases and J lost 10; bases outside the gene matches: 6. The CDR3 coding sequence is TGTGCCAGCAGCGTAGCGGGAGGGCCGGAAGAGCAGTTCTTC. Encoded protein: CASSVAGGPEEQFF.

V is TRBV2 and J is TRBJ1-5; possibly TRBD1 for D (6 bases). CDR1 is SNHLY, CDR2 FYNNEI, per germline. Trimming pared 6 bases from V and 7 bases from J, leaving 13 bases between. The length of the CDR3 is 13 residues. The CDR3 protein is CASSAGARQPQHF. For the CDR3, the DNA is TGTGCCAGCAGCGCAGGGGCTAGGCAGCCCCAGCATTTT.

The chain carries TRBV5-1 and TRBJ1-1; weak D call: TRBD1 (6 bases). Germline CDR1 reads SGHRS; CDR2 reads YFSETQ. The CDR3 length is 16 residues. V lost 4 bases and J lost 0, with 16 bases in between. The CDR3 region has the DNA TGCGCCAGCAGCCCCCTGGACAGCACAATGAACACTGAAGCTTTCTTT. This translates into CASSPLDSTMNTEAFF. The full variable domain, rest sourced from reference TRBV5-1 and TRBJ1-1, is KAGVTQTPRYLIKTRGQQVTLSCSPISGHRSVSWYQQTPGQGLQFLFEYFSETQRNKGNFPGRFSGRQFSNSRSEMNVSTLELGDSALYLCASSPLDSTMNTEAFFGQGTRLTVV.

The V and J genes are TRBV6-6 and TRBJ1-3; no clear D gene. The CDR3 length is 14 residues. The V gene lost 7 bases and the J gene lost 1 base, with 11 bases spanning the gap. Germline CDR1 reads MNHNY; CDR2 reads SVGAGI (reference sequence). The chain's CDR3 is CASTPTASGNTIYF. The CDR3 DNA reads TGTGCCAGCACCCCTACCGCGTCTGGAAACACCATATATTTT.

The gene calls are TRBV2 and TRBJ2-2; D perhaps matches TRBD1 (5 bases). CDR1 SNHLY and CDR2 FYNNEI come from the germline V gene. The V and J ends lost 10 bases and 2 bases respectively, with 11 bases between them. This CDR3 comprises 13 residues. In nucleotides, the CDR3 is TGTGCCACAGACAGTTTTAACACCGGGGAGCTGTTTTTT. Translation gives CATDSFNTGELFF.

This chain joins TRBV20-1 and TRBJ2-3; 9 bases agree with TRBD1. After removal of 5 bases from V and 2 bases from J, the junction contained 5 bases not matched to a gene. The length of the CDR3 is 14 residues. Looked up from germline, CDR1 is DFQATT and CDR2 is SNEGSKA (reference sequence). This CDR3 reads CSAEDRGVTDTQYF. In DNA, the CDR3 is TGCAGTGCTGAAGACAGGGGGGTCACAGATACGCAGTATTTT.

The chain joins TRBV6-2 or TRBV6-3 to TRBJ2-1, with TRBD1 identical over 7 bases. The germline V gene has CDR1 MNHEY and CDR2 SVGEGT. The CDR3 runs to 14 residues. The J segment lost 1 base and the V segment lost 10 bases, leaving 7 bases of the junction unmatched. CDR3 in amino acids: CAIRQGGSYNEQFF. In nucleotides, the CDR3 is TGTGCCATACGACAGGGCGGGTCCTACAATGAGCAGTTCTTC.

Comment on this clonotype: This may come from a read error, since a much larger clone is one base off. The chain is built from TRBV29-1 and TRBJ2-1, with D possibly matching TRBD1 (6 bases). Germline CDR1 reads SQVTM; CDR2 reads ANQGSEA. The CDR3 extends over 12 amino acids. Deletions cut 7 bases from V and 5 bases from J, with 12 bases between. The CDR3 sequence: CSGVTGNNEQFF. CDR3 in DNA: TGCAGCGGTGTGACAGGTAACAATGAGCAGTTCTTC.

In its sample, this clonotype was seen a few times. The V and J genes are TRBV5-5 and TRBJ1-2; maybe TRBD1 (5 bases). Germline V gene data show CDR1 as SGHKS and CDR2 as YYEKEE (reference sequence). Trimming removed 3 bases from V and 2 bases from J, with 11 bases in between. This CDR3 comprises 14 residues. The CDR3 reads CASSWGRVNYGYTF. The CDR3 nucleotides are TGTGCCAGCAGCTGGGGCAGGGTAAACTATGGCTACACCTTC.

In this sample, this clonotype turned up a few times. This sequence joins TRBV28 and TRBJ1-2; D gene unclear. Trimming cost V 6 bases and J 4 bases, with 18 bases left between them. The CDR3 loop spans 15 amino acids. CDR1 is MDHEN, CDR2 SYDVKM, per germline. The CDR3 bases are TGTGCCAGCAGGAGGCCAGGAGGAGGTATCTATGGCTACACCTTC. This translates into CASRRPGGGIYGYTF.

This clonotype showed up just a few times. The chain employs TRBV20-1 and TRBJ1-1; D unclear. CDR1 is DFQATT, CDR2 SNEGSKA, per germline (reference sequence). Trimming left V 5 bases short and J 1 base short, with 11 bases between. The CDR3 covers 13 residues. CDR3 amino acids: CSASILENTEAFF. The CDR3, as DNA: TGCAGTGCTTCTATACTCGAGAACACTGAAGCTTTCTTT.

Note on this clonotype: Just one base apart from a much larger clone, this may be a read error. V is TRBV7-3 and J is TRBJ2-1; no clear D gene. This CDR3 contains 13 residues. Germline V gives CDR1 SGHTA, CDR2 FQGTGA. The CDR3 sequence is CASCFQPVNEQFF. The CDR3 bases are TGTGCCAGCTGCTTCCAACCGGTTAATGAGCAGTTCTTC. Drawing the rest from reference TRBV7-3 and TRBJ2-1, the complete variable domain is GAGVSQTPSNKVTEKGKYVELRCDPISGHTALYWYRQSLGQGPEFLIYFQGTGAADDSGLPNDRFFAVRPEGSVSTLKIQRTERGDSAVYLCASCFQPVNEQFFGPGTRLTVL.

This sequence joins TRBV10-3 and TRBJ1-2; TRBD1 might be the D (6 bases). In germline, CDR1 is ENHRY, CDR2 SYGVKD. The CDR3 totals 14 residues. Trimming stripped 5 bases from V and 5 bases from J, with 15 bases between. In nucleotides, the CDR3 is TGTGCCATCAGTAATGGGGGCGGAGGATATGGCTACACCTTC. Translated, it gives CAISNGGGGYGYTF.

This clonotype was seen many times. In nucleotides, the CDR3 is TGTGCCAGCAAGGGGGCGAGGGAGCAGTACTTC. This gives the protein CASKGAREQYF. The chain joins TRBV7-9 to TRBJ2-7; 7 bases match TRBD1. The CDR3 has 11 amino acids. From germline, CDR1 is SEHNR and CDR2 FQNEAQ (reference sequence). V trimming: 7 bases; J trimming: 7 bases; junction bases outside the gene matches: 4.

The chain carries TRBV6-2 or TRBV6-3 and TRBJ1-5, with D unclear. The CDR3 has 16 residues. Deletions cut 2 bases from V and 6 bases from J, with 17 bases between. Germline V gene data show CDR1 as MNHEY and CDR2 as SVGEGT. CDR3 sequence (DNA): TGTGCCAGCAGTTACGACACCGCGGGAGGGAGTCAGCCCCAGCATTTT. Amino acid sequence: CASSYDTAGGSQPQHF.

The chain carries TRBV9 and TRBJ2-1, with 7 bases fitting TRBD1. After removal of 6 bases from V and 2 bases from J, the junction contained 5 bases not matched to a gene. This CDR3 is built from 14 residues. Germline CDR1 reads SGDLS; CDR2 reads YYNGEE. In nucleotides, the CDR3 is TGTGCCAGCACCCGGGACAGTGCCTACAATGAGCAGTTCTTC. Translating it yields CASTRDSAYNEQFF.

A few counts support this clonotype. V usage is TRBV6-1 and J usage is TRBJ2-1; D may correspond to TRBD1 or TRBD2 (5 bases each). Germline V gene sequence: CDR1 MNHNS, CDR2 SASEGT. The CDR3 has 13 amino acids. V lost 11 bases to trimming and J lost 3 bases, with 14 bases between them. The CDR3 loop is CASRGEHYNEQFF. CDR3 DNA: TGTGCCTCGAGGGGTGAACACTACAATGAGCAGTTCTTC.

The rearrangement joins TRBV9 to TRBJ2-7; 8 bases agree with TRBD2. The J call may be in error: the DNA end matches TRBJ2-5 better. The CDR3 is 16 amino acids. The germline CDR1 and CDR2 sequences are SGDLS and YYNGEE. The CDR3 reads CASSVAGLAGKETQYF. CDR3 DNA: TGTGCCAGCAGCGTAGCCGGGTTAGCGGGAAAAGAGACCCAGTACTTC.

The chain recombines TRBV12-3 or TRBV12-4 with TRBJ2-5; no clear D. This CDR3 contains 13 residues. V was shortened by 8 bases and J by 5 bases, with 15 bases between the two germline ends. The CDR3 DNA reads as TGTGCCAGCGAGCTCGGGCTGGGGGAGACCCAGTACTTC. Amino acids: CASELGLGETQYF.

This clonotype was detected only a few times. Its ends do not fully match the called genes, so a read error is possible. The chain carries TRBV29-1 and TRBJ1-1; TRBD1 matches 7 bases. Germline V gene data show CDR1 as SQVTM and CDR2 as ANQGSEA. This CDR3 has 14 residues. CDR3 DNA: TGCAGCGTCGAAGATCGCAGGGGGGACACTGAAGCTTTCTTT. The encoded protein is CSVEDRRGDTEAFF.

With regard to this clonotype: No conserved phenylalanine or tryptophan ends this CDR3, so it is likely a read error. This chain connects TRBV4-3 to TRBJ2-4; 8 nucleotides line up with TRBD2. Judging by the DNA end, TRBJ2-7 fits better; the J call may be wrong. Germline V gene lookup returns CDR1 LGHNA and CDR2 YSLEER. The CDR3 runs to 15 residues. CDR3 region: CASSRSGGGSYEQYC. The CDR3 DNA reads as TGCGCCAGCAGCCGCAGTGGCGGGGGGTCCTACGAGCAGTACTGC.

The table lists this clonotype with a few counts. The CDR3 coding sequence is TGTGCCAGCAGCTACGGGACAGGGGTTTTCTATGGCTACACCTTC. This gives the protein CASSYGTGVFYGYTF. The chain is built from TRBV5-6 and TRBJ1-2, with 10 bases aligning to TRBD1. Germline trimming cut 3 bases from V and 4 bases from J; bases unmatched to any gene: 6. There are 15 residues in the CDR3. The germline V gene encodes CDR1 SGHDT and CDR2 YYEEEE.

The chain joins TRBV12-3 or TRBV12-4 to TRBJ2-1, with TRBD2 identical over 8 bases. There are 16 residues in the CDR3. V shed 5 bases and J 7 bases; nucleotides not matched to a gene: 13. In DNA, the CDR3 is TGTGCCAGCAGTCCGGATACCCGGGAGGGCCAAAATGAGCAGTTCTTC. Translation: CASSPDTREGQNEQFF.

This clonotype was seen a few times. The chain carries TRBV20-1 and TRBJ2-7; D is unclear. There are 12 residues in the CDR3. The germline V gene encodes CDR1 DFQATT and CDR2 SNEGSKA (reference sequence). V was cut by 3 bases and J by 0 bases, with 6 bases left in between. CDR3 sequence reads: CSASRSSYEQYF. The CDR3 DNA follows: TGCAGTGCTAGTAGGAGCTCCTACGAGCAGTACTTC.